What follows are 27 T cell receptor beta chains derived from one specimen sequenced in a study of graft-versus-host responses after intestinal transplantation. These receptors have no identified antigens. Measured with immunoSEQ multiplex PCR; TCRdb has only the in-frame clones, and not every one. The sample shows about 130,000 clones, 80% to 95% of them seen only once. Source: unstimulated CD4+ T cells sorted from spleen or lymph node cells, taken before intestinal transplant. The receptors shown here come from a human donor who received an intestinal transplant.

This clone was seen once. The chain couples TRBV6-1 to TRBJ1-5; D is possibly TRBD1 (5 bases). The V end lost 2 bases, the J end lost 9 bases, and 17 bases lay between the germline ends. The CDR3 contains 15 residues. In germline, CDR1 is MNHNS, CDR2 SASEGT. CDR3 loop: CASSERHKGLGPQHF. The CDR3, as DNA: TGTGCCAGCAGTGAACGGCACAAGGGGTTGGGGCCCCAGCATTTT.

The rearrangement uses TRBV11-2 and TRBJ2-1; TRBD2 agrees at 8 bases. The CDR3 consists of 15 residues. Trimming took 0 bases from V and 11 from J; bases not matched to a gene: 9. Germline V gene lookup returns CDR1 SGHAT and CDR2 FQNNGV. The CDR3 reads CASSLDGTSGEKQFF. CDR3 nucleotide sequence: TGTGCCAGCAGCTTAGATGGGACTAGTGGGGAAAAGCAGTTCTTC.

The V gene is TRBV6-1, the J gene TRBJ1-4, with 8 bases matching TRBD1. After removal of 5 bases from V and 7 bases from J, the junction contained 6 bases not matched to a gene. CDR3 size: 14 residues. CDR1 MNHNS and CDR2 SASEGT come from the germline V gene. The CDR3 DNA is TGTGCCAGCAGTCCCAGGGGGCCGGTTGAAAAACTGTTTTTT. It codes for CASSPRGPVEKLFF.

CDR3 region: CASSLSWTSGRFETQYF. In DNA form, the CDR3 reads TGTGCCAGTAGTCTTTCCTGGACTAGCGGGAGATTCGAGACCCAGTACTTC. This chain joins TRBV19 and TRBJ2-5; 13 bases are a match to TRBD2. V was pared by 5 bases and J by 5 bases, with 11 bases of the junction left unmatched. The CDR3 spans 17 residues. Germline lookup yields CDR1 LNHDA and CDR2 SQIVND (reference sequence).

The gene calls are TRBV15 and TRBJ1-5; D gene ambiguous. There are 14 residues in the CDR3. Deletions cut 3 bases from V and 7 bases from J, with 13 bases between. Germline-derived CDR1 and CDR2 are LNHNV and YYDKDF (reference sequence). The CDR3 region has the DNA TGTGCCACCAGCAGCCTCTTGGGAGGGCAGCCCCAGCATTTT. The encoded protein is CATSSLLGGQPQHF.

The chain has TRBV4-3 and TRBJ2-7; 11 nucleotides line up with TRBD2. The CDR3 sequence is 15 residues long. From germline, CDR1 is LGHNA and CDR2 YSLEER. V shed 4 bases, J shed 6 bases, and the junction held 8 bases outside the gene matches. CDR3: CASSRALAGEVEQYF. The CDR3 DNA follows: TGCGCCAGCAGCCGCGCACTAGCGGGAGAGGTCGAGCAGTACTTC.

The chain uses TRBV9 and TRBJ2-1, with 9 bases matching TRBD1. Germline V gene lookup returns CDR1 SGDLS and CDR2 YYNGEE. V lost 0 bases, J lost 8 bases, and 9 bases stayed unmatched. CDR3 size: 16 residues. CDR3 DNA sequence: TGTGCCAGCAGCGTAGTGGCAGGGACAGGGAGGGATGAGCAGTTCTTC. Protein sequence: CASSVVAGTGRDEQFF.

V is TRBV28 and J is TRBJ2-1, with D tentatively TRBD1 or TRBD2 (5 bases each). V was trimmed by 1 base and J by 14 bases, leaving 15 bases between them. Germline V gene sequence: CDR1 MDHEN, CDR2 SYDVKM. The CDR3 loop spans 13 amino acids. CDR3 nucleotide sequence: TGTGCCAGCAGTTTATCAACCGGGGCAGAGGAGTTCTTC. Protein: CASSLSTGAEEFF.

As concerns this clone: This sample also contains other DNA sequences that code for the same CDR3. The chain links TRBV5-1 to TRBJ2-7; the D is unclear. V lost 2 bases and J lost 5, with 8 bases in between. Germline V lookup: CDR1 SGHRS, CDR2 YFSETQ. The CDR3 spans 12 residues. The CDR3 is CASSLGRDEQYF. The CDR3 coding sequence is TGCGCCAGCAGCTTAGGTAGAGACGAGCAGTACTTC.

The chain recombines TRBV28 with TRBJ2-4; D is uncertain. The CDR3 runs to 16 residues. Germline CDR1 MDHEN, CDR2 SYDVKM. Deletions cut 3 bases from V and 0 bases from J, with 12 bases between. Here the CDR3 reads CASSLGTTLAKNIQYF. CDR3 coding DNA: TGTGCCAGCAGTTTGGGCACAACCTTAGCCAAAAACATTCAGTACTTC.

This chain links TRBV21-1 with TRBJ2-7; the DNA was not used to check the table's D call, TRBD2. TRBV21-1 counts as a pseudogene. The CDR3 is 18 amino acids. CDR3 bases: TGTGCCAGCAGCAAAGCGAGGGTGGTAGCGGGAGCCCCCTACGAGCAGTACTTC. Encoded protein: CASSKARVVAGAPYEQYF.

The chain has TRBV7-3 and TRBJ1-1; D remains ambiguous. V was trimmed by 4 bases and J by 1 base, leaving 7 bases between them. In germline, CDR1 is SGHTA, CDR2 FQGTGA. The CDR3 spans 13 residues. The CDR3 region is CASSSGRNTEAFF. The CDR3 region has the DNA TGTGCCAGCAGCTCCGGACGGAACACTGAAGCTTTCTTT.

The rearrangement uses TRBV25-1 and TRBJ2-7; no firm D call. V was trimmed by 2 bases and J by 2 bases, leaving 13 bases between them. CDR1 is MGHDK, CDR2 SYGVNS, per germline. This CDR3 comprises 15 residues. CDR3 protein: CASSEPGNRAYEQYF. The CDR3 nucleotides are TGTGCCAGCAGTGAACCTGGTAACAGAGCCTACGAGCAGTACTTC.

The V gene is TRBV19, the J gene TRBJ1-5; no definite D call. Germline lookup yields CDR1 LNHDA and CDR2 SQIVND (reference sequence). Between the trimmed V and J ends, which lost 9 bases and 0 bases, there was a span of 18 bases. The CDR3 loop spans 16 amino acids. In nucleotides, the CDR3 is TGTGCCAGCCAATTAAGAGCGGGAAATAGCAATCAGCCCCAGCATTTT. It translates to CASQLRAGNSNQPQHF. Filled out from reference TRBV19 and TRBJ1-5, the complete variable domain reads DGGITQSPKYLFRKEGQNVTLSCEQNLNHDAMYWYRQDPGQGLRLIYYSQIVNDFQKGDIAEGYSVSREKKESFPLTVTSAQKNPTAFYLCASQLRAGNSNQPQHFGDGTRLSIL.

J is TRBJ1-2 and V is TRBV19; D gene ambiguous. The CDR3 has 12 residues. Trimming left V 5 bases short and J 0 bases short, with 4 bases between. Germline assignment: CDR1 LNHDA and CDR2 SQIVND (reference sequence). CDR3 DNA: TGTGCCAGTAGTCCGACTAACTATGGCTACACCTTC. It encodes CASSPTNYGYTF.

The V gene is TRBV28, the J gene TRBJ2-1; 10 bases fit TRBD2. Germline loops: CDR1 MDHEN, CDR2 SYDVKM. The CDR3 totals 15 residues. With 4 bases clipped from V and 6 bases from J, the junction kept 6 bases outside the gene matches. CDR3 nucleotides: TGTGCCAGCAGTTCCTCCGGACTAGCGGTCAATGAGCAGTTCTTC. Translated, it gives CASSSSGLAVNEQFF.

V gene TRBV5-1 combines with J gene TRBJ2-7, with 7 bases aligning to TRBD1. V was pared by 0 bases and J by 4 bases, with 10 bases of the junction left unmatched. The CDR3 spans 16 residues. Germline V lookup: CDR1 SGHRS, CDR2 YFSETQ. The CDR3 spells CASSLGRTGDIYEQYF. The CDR3 region has the DNA TGCGCCAGCAGCTTGGGGCGGACAGGTGACATATACGAGCAGTACTTC. Combining the CDR3 with reference TRBV5-1 and TRBJ2-7 gives the whole variable domain KAGVTQTPRYLIKTRGQQVTLSCSPISGHRSVSWYQQTPGQGLQFLFEYFSETQRNKGNFPGRFSGRQFSNSRSEMNVSTLELGDSALYLCASSLGRTGDIYEQYFGPGTRLTVT.

The chain carries TRBV28 and TRBJ1-2, with D possibly matching TRBD1 (5 bases). Germline CDR1 MDHEN, CDR2 SYDVKM. The CDR3 loop spans 14 amino acids. Trimming stripped 4 bases from V and 2 bases from J, with 11 bases between. The DNA for the CDR3 is TGTGCCAGCAGTTCTCGGACACCAAACTATGGCTACACCTTC. This gives the protein CASSSRTPNYGYTF.

J is TRBJ2-1 and V is TRBV7-2; possible D gene TRBD2, 5 bases. CDR1 is SGHTA, CDR2 FQGNSA, per germline. The CDR3 consists of 15 residues. Trimming pared 0 bases from V and 7 bases from J, leaving 13 bases between. The CDR3 region has the DNA TGTGCCAGCAGCTTAGCAGGGCCCACTAGGAATGAGCAGTTCTTC. Translation: CASSLAGPTRNEQFF.

In this sample, this clone turned up a few times. The chain is built from TRBV9 and TRBJ2-1; either TRBD1 or TRBD2 may supply D (5 bases each). V lost 4 bases and J 2 bases, leaving 10 bases between the germline ends. CDR1 and CDR2 from the germline V gene are SGDLS and YYNGEE. The CDR3 runs to 14 residues. The CDR3 is CASSPGTAYNEQFF. DNA for the CDR3: TGTGCCAGCAGCCCCGGGACGGCCTACAATGAGCAGTTCTTC.

CDR3 in amino acids: CASRVAGGNEQFF. In DNA, the CDR3 is TGTGCCAGCAGGGTAGCGGGAGGCAATGAGCAGTTCTTC. This sequence joins TRBV6-1 and TRBJ2-1; 10 bases are shared with TRBD2. The CDR3 consists of 13 residues. V lost 6 bases to trimming and J lost 6 bases; unmatched junction nucleotides: 2. CDR1 is MNHNS and CDR2 is SASEGT in the germline V gene.

The chain uses TRBV14 and TRBJ2-1, with 13 bases that match TRBD2. Per the germline V gene, CDR1 is SGHDN and CDR2 is FVKESK. The CDR3 length is 18 residues. The V gene end was trimmed by 0 bases and the J gene end by 6 bases; junction bases not matched to a gene: 8. The CDR3 protein is CASSQEILAGGLRNEQFF. DNA of the CDR3: TGTGCCAGCAGCCAAGAGATACTAGCGGGAGGGCTCCGCAATGAGCAGTTCTTC.

V usage is TRBV25-1 and J usage is TRBJ1-1; 10 positions match TRBD1. The CDR3 is made up of 15 amino acids. Germline assignment: CDR1 MGHDK and CDR2 SYGVNS. V lost 9 bases, J lost 4 bases, and 11 bases stayed unmatched. The CDR3 DNA is TGTGCCAGTCATTCCCTTGGGACAGGGGTCACTGAAGCTTTCTTT. This sequence encodes CASHSLGTGVTEAFF.

This clone was seen just once. The V call is TRBV30, the J call TRBJ1-2; D is undetermined. V was trimmed by 4 bases and J by 11 bases, leaving 11 bases between them. Germline CDR1 GTSNPN, CDR2 SVGIG (reference sequence). The CDR3 is made up of 10 amino acids. CDR3 bases: TGTGCCTGGAAGGCGTCGGGATACACCTTC. It encodes CAWKASGYTF.

This sequence joins TRBV9 and TRBJ2-7; D is perhaps TRBD1 (6 bases). The CDR3 consists of 16 residues. The V end was cut by 0 bases, the J end by 0 bases, with 13 bases between. Germline CDR1 is SGDLS and CDR2 is YYNGEE. The CDR3 region is CASSVGGLDSSYEQYF. CDR3 sequence (DNA): TGTGCCAGCAGCGTAGGCGGGCTGGACAGCTCCTACGAGCAGTACTTC.

Only one count was recorded for this clone. The V and J genes are TRBV4-1 and TRBJ1-1; D is undetermined. The CDR3 length is 13 residues. CDR1 and CDR2 (germline): MGHRA, YSYEKL. V lost 0 bases, J lost 5 bases, and 7 bases lay in between. CDR3 in amino acids: CASSQEGYTEAFF. The DNA for the CDR3 is TGCGCCAGCAGCCAAGAAGGGTATACTGAAGCTTTCTTT.

Worth noting for this clone: The junction does not match germline at one end; this may be a read error. The chain employs TRBV5-6 and TRBJ1-1; no clear D gene. Germline V CDR1 and CDR2: SGHDT, YYEEEE. The CDR3 sequence is 11 residues long. The CDR3 protein is CASSLKTEAFF. The CDR3 region has the DNA TGTGCCAGCAGCTTGAAGACTGAAGCTTTCTTT.